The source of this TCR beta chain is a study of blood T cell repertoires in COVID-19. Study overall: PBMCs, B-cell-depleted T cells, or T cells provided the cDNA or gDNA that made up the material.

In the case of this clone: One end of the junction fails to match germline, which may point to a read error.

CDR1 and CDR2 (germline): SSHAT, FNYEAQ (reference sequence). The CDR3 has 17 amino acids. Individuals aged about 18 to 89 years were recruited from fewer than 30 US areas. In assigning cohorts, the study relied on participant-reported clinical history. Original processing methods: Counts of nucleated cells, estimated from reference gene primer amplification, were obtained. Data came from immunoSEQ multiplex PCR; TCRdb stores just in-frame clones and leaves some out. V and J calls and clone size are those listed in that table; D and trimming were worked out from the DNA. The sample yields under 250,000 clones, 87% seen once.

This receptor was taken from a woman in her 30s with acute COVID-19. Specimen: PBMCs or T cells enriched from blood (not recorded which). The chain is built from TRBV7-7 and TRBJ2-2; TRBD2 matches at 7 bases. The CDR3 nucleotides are TGTGCTAGCAGCTTAGAACTTACGGGGGGAGCCGCCGGGGAGCTGTTTTTT. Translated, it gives CASSLELTGGAAGELFF.